This TCR beta chain was profiled in a study of blood T cell repertoires in COVID-19. The germline V gene encodes CDR1 SGHVS and CDR2 FQNEAQ. This CDR3 comprises 16 residues. The trim removed 3 bases at V and 1 base at J, leaving 9 bases unmatched. Profiling relied on immunoSEQ multiplex PCR, and the TCRdb table lists in-frame clones only, not all of them. There are around 30,000 clones in the sample; roughly nine tenths occur only once, and about 2% lies in the top ten. Sequenced input: peripheral blood. The receptor's source is a man aged 50-59 years with active or convalescent COVID-19. The V gene is TRBV7-8, the J gene TRBJ2-7, with 7 positions matching TRBD1. The CDR3 region has the DNA TGTGCCAGCAGCTTCCCTGACAGGGAGCCTTCCTACGAGCAGTACTTC. Protein product: CASSFPDREPSYEQYF.